These 7 T cell receptor beta chains were sequenced from one sample in a study of T cell responses to AZD1222 COVID-19 vaccine. TCRdb keeps only in-frame clones here, not all; method: immunoSEQ multiplex PCR. Recorded here are around 140,000 clones; the top ten clones represent over 2%. Sequenced input: peripheral blood. These receptors were taken from an adult in good health.

The DNA for the CDR3 is TGTGCCAGCAGTTTTGAAGGGAGGGGTGAAGCTTTCTTT. It codes for CASSFEGRGEAFF. The J gene is TRBJ1-1, the V gene TRBV27; tentative D call: TRBD1 (5 bases). CDR1 MNHEY and CDR2 SMNVEV come from the germline V gene (reference sequence). V was trimmed by 3 bases and J by 7 bases, leaving 12 bases between them. The CDR3 has 13 amino acids.

The rearrangement links TRBV27 to TRBJ2-2; D not certain. Germline-derived CDR1 and CDR2 are MNHEY and SMNVEV (reference sequence). CDR3 length equals 15 residues. V was trimmed by 5 bases and J by 0 bases, leaving 10 bases between them. CDR3 loop: CASSPRRSNTGELFF. The CDR3 DNA sequence: TGTGCCAGCAGTCCCCGCCGGTCGAACACCGGGGAGCTGTTTTTT.

The chain uses TRBV2 and TRBJ1-1, with 9 bases lining up with TRBD1. J lost 1 base, V lost 7 bases, and 7 bases had no gene match. CDR1 is SNHLY and CDR2 is FYNNEI in the germline V gene. The CDR3 runs 15 residues. CDR3 coding DNA: TGTGCCAGCATTTGGGTGGACAGGGGGAACACTGAAGCTTTCTTT. This gives the protein CASIWVDRGNTEAFF.

The chain links TRBV5-6 to TRBJ1-2; D gene ambiguous. V lost 0 bases and J lost 4, with 13 bases in between. Per germline, CDR1 SGHDT and CDR2 YYEEEE. The CDR3 loop spans 15 amino acids. The CDR3 coding sequence is TGTGCCAGCAGCTTGGGGAACGGACTGGCCTATGGCTACACCTTC. The encoded protein is CASSLGNGLAYGYTF.

The CDR3 spells CASSLQGTGNTEAFF. In DNA form, the CDR3 reads TGTGCCAGCAGCTTGCAGGGCACGGGGAACACTGAAGCTTTCTTT. The chain recombines TRBV7-2 with TRBJ1-1, with a possible D match to TRBD1 (5 bases). CDR3 length equals 15 residues. Germline CDR1 is SGHTA and CDR2 is FQGNSA. The germline V and J ends were trimmed by 3 bases and 1 base, with 12 bases remaining between them.

The chain uses TRBV6-1 and TRBJ1-2; D may be TRBD1 (5 bases). From germline, CDR1 is MNHNS and CDR2 SASEGT. V was cut by 3 bases and J by 4 bases, with 12 bases left in between. There are 14 residues in the CDR3. The CDR3 spells CASSEDDSLYGYTF. The CDR3 DNA follows: TGTGCCAGCAGTGAGGACGACAGCCTCTATGGCTACACCTTC.

V and J are TRBV7-2 and TRBJ1-3; 9 nucleotides line up with TRBD1. Trimming cost V 5 bases and J 1 base; bases outside gene matches: 6. The CDR3 runs 16 residues. CDR1 is SGHTA, CDR2 FQGNSA, per germline. DNA for the CDR3: TGTGCCAGCAGCGTCACAGGGGGCGAATCTGGAAACACCATATATTTT. Translated, it gives CASSVTGGESGNTIYF.